Listed below are T cell receptor beta chains from one sample, sequenced in a study of radiation and T cells in renal cell carcinoma. The table came from immunoSEQ multiplex PCR; TCRdb's copy has only in-frame clones and leaves some out. The repertoire holds roughly 90,000 clones, 70% to 90% seen once, with around 9.1% in the top ten. Specimen: blood, collected from a patient whose treatment included radiotherapy and nephrectomy. Receptor source: a man aged 45-65 years with renal cell carcinoma. CDR3s include the opening cysteine and the closing phenylalanine or tryptophan. The D gene is left open where the match is weak. Only some rows state a clone size, as once, few, many or a class for expanded clones.

TRBV6-6,.,16,TRBJ2-2,.,TGTGCCAGCAGCCGTACACATCATCAAGACACCGGGGAGCTGTTTTTT,CASSRTHHQDTGELFF
TRBV5-8,few,14,TRBJ2-7,TRBD1,TGTGCCAGCAGTTACCCGGGACAGGGAAGGGTGCAGTACTTC,CASSYPGQGRVQYF
TRBV5-5,.,14,TRBJ2-7,TRBD2,TGTGCCAGCAGCTTGGTAGCGGGGGACTACGAGCAGTACTTC,CASSLVAGDYEQYF
TRBV5-1,.,16,TRBJ2-7,.,TGCGCCAGCAGCCCACAACCCGGGACCCTCTCAGGAGAGCAGTACTTC,CASSPQPGTLSGEQYF
TRBV5-6,.,14,TRBJ2-7,TRBD2,TGTGCCAGCAGCTCAGCGGGGACTACCTACGAGCAGTACTTC,CASSSAGTTYEQYF
TRBV27,.,14,TRBJ2-2,.,TGTGCCAGCAGTTTGACAGAGAACACCGGGGAGCTGTTTTTT,CASSLTENTGELFF
TRBV7-3,.,14,TRBJ2-5,.,TGTGCCAGCAGCGTCGATCCGAGTGACGCGACCCAGTACTTC,CASSVDPSDATQYF
TRBV5-4,.,14,TRBJ2-7,TRBD2,TGTGCCAGCAGCGGGGGGGACGTTCTAGAGCGGCAGTACTTC,CASSGGDVLERQYF
TRBV9,.,16,TRBJ2-7,TRBD2,TGTGCCAGCAGCGTAGGCTCTAGCGGGGAATCCTACGAGCAGTACTTC,CASSVGSSGESYEQYF
TRBV28,.,18,TRBJ2-2,.,TGTGCCAGCAGTTTATTTAGCGACGGATCGCCGAACACCGGGGAGCTGTTTTTT,CASSLFSDGSPNTGELFF
TRBV28,.,11,TRBJ2-7,.,TGTGCCAGCAGTCCCGGAACGGTGCAGTACTTC,CASSPGTVQYF
TRBV7-3,.,14,TRBJ1-1,.,TGTGCCAGCAGCTTATCCCAGGGAGACACTGAAGCTTTCTTT,CASSLSQGDTEAFF
TRBV7-2,.,17,TRBJ2-3,.,TGTGCCAGCAGCTTAGCGCTGGGGGGAGAAAGCACAGATACGCAGTATTTT,CASSLALGGESTDTQYF
TRBV27,.,16,TRBJ2-2,.,TGTGCCAGCAGTTTATCCTACGGGAGCGGTCACGGGGAGCTGTTTTTT,CASSLSYGSGHGELFF
TRBV6-5,once,14,TRBJ1-1,TRBD1,TGTGCCAGCAGTTGGACAGGCCGCAACACTGAAGCTTTCTTT,CASSWTGRNTEAFF
TRBV6-6,.,12,TRBJ1-2,.,TGTGCCAGCGGGATTGGGTTCTATGGCTACACCTTC,CASGIGFYGYTF
TRBV5-1,once,15,TRBJ2-5,.,TGCGCCAGCAGCTTGGCCGGACAGTACCAAGAGACCCAGTACTTC,CASSLAGQYQETQYF
TRBV11-2,.,13,TRBJ2-7,.,TGTGCCAGCAGCTTCGGCGGGGCGGACGAGCAGTACTTC,CASSFGGADEQYF
TRBV2,.,14,TRBJ1-2,.,TGTGCCAGCAGCCGGACGGAGCTAGACTATGGCTACACCTTC,CASSRTELDYGYTF
TRBV4-1,.,13,TRBJ2-7,.,TGCGCCAGCAGCCAATACACGCGCTACGAGCAGTACTTC,CASSQYTRYEQYF
TRBV15,.,13,TRBJ2-7,.,TGTGCCACCAGCAGTCCTGGGGTTGTCGAGCAGTACTTC,CATSSPGVVEQYF
TRBV2,.,13,TRBJ2-1,.,TGTGCCAGCAAGGCAGACTCCTACAATGAGCAGTTCTTC,CASKADSYNEQFF
TRBV30,.,13,TRBJ1-5,.,TGTGCCTGGAGTGTCGGGATAAGCAAGCCCCAGCATTTT,CAWSVGISKPQHF
TRBV14,.,16,TRBJ1-1,.,TGTGCCAGCAGCCAACATTGGCAGGTTATGAACACTGAAGCTTTCTTT,CASSQHWQVMNTEAFF
TRBV4-1,.,16,TRBJ2-7,TRBD2,TGCGCCAGCAGCCAAGAGGAGGGACTACCATACTACGAGCAGTACTTC,CASSQEEGLPYYEQYF
TRBV27,.,14,TRBJ1-4,TRBD1,TGTGCCAGCAGTGTACAGGGGAGCGGAGGGAAACTGTTTTTT,CASSVQGSGGKLFF
TRBV7-2,.,14,TRBJ2-3,.,TGTGCCAGCAGCCCCGGCCCAGGCGAAGATACGCAGTATTTT,CASSPGPGEDTQYF
TRBV2,.,14,TRBJ1-2,.,TGTGCCAGCAGTCGGACAGACGCTAACTATGGCTACACCTTC,CASSRTDANYGYTF
TRBV29-1,once,13,TRBJ1-3,TRBD1,TGCAGCGTCCTGGGACAGATAGGAAACACCATATATTTT,CSVLGQIGNTIYF
TRBV6-5,.,14,TRBJ2-3,TRBD2,TGTGCCAGCATCGGGACTAGCGGTGGGGATACGCAGTATTTT,CASIGTSGGDTQYF
TRBV28,.,15,TRBJ2-3,.,TGTGCCAGCAGGCCGGCAAGCGGTAGCACAGATACGCAGTATTTT,CASRPASGSTDTQYF
TRBV28,.,14,TRBJ2-1,TRBD1,TGTGCCAGTTTGAAGAGGGGGCGAAACAATGAGCAGTTCTTC,CASLKRGRNNEQFF
TRBV7-7,.,13,TRBJ1-1,.,TGTGCTAGCAGCTTAGCGACAAACACTGAAGCTTTCTTT,CASSLATNTEAFF
TRBV6-1,few,16,TRBJ2-3,.,TGTGCCAGCAGTGAACGGGGGGCAGTTAGCACAGATACGCAGTATTTT,CASSERGAVSTDTQYF
TRBV7-3,few,13,TRBJ1-1,.,TGTGCCAGCAGCTTAACAGGGTTCACTGAAGCTTTCTTT,CASSLTGFTEAFF
TRBV25-1,.,15,TRBJ2-1,TRBD2,TGTGCCAGCAGTCCCCCCCCAGCGGGAGGGGATGAGCAGTTCTTC,CASSPPPAGGDEQFF
TRBV27,.,13,TRBJ1-1,.,TGTGCCAGCAGTTCAGGAAGGAACACTGAAGCTTTCTTT,CASSSGRNTEAFF
TRBV27,.,17,TRBJ2-6,TRBD2,TGTGCCAGCACCCGACTAGCGGGATATACTGGGGCCAACGTCCTGACTTTC,CASTRLAGYTGANVLTF
TRBV5-1,few,16,TRBJ1-1,TRBD1,TGCGCCAGCAGCAAAAAATCCGGGACAGAGCCCTCTGAAGCTTTCTTT,CASSKKSGTEPSEAFF
TRBV29-1,.,13,TRBJ2-7,TRBD1,TGCAGCGTTGAGGGACAGGGGGTCTACGAGCAGTACTTC,CSVEGQGVYEQYF
TRBV6-5,.,14,TRBJ2-7,TRBD2,TGTGCCAGCAGTGAAAGCGGGAGCTCCTACGAGCAGTACTTC,CASSESGSSYEQYF
TRBV28,.,13,TRBJ2-7,.,TGTGCCAGCAGTTCGCCCCCAACAGGGAAGCGAGACTTC,CASSSPPTGKRDF
TRBV5-1,.,14,TRBJ2-7,.,TGCGCCAGCAGCTTGGCCCTGACATTCTACGAGCAGTACTTC,CASSLALTFYEQYF
TRBV5-1,.,12,TRBJ2-3,.,TGCGCCAGCAGCTTGGAGTCAGATACGCAGTATTTT,CASSLESDTQYF
TRBV30,.,15,TRBJ1-4,.,TGTGCCTGGAGTCGTGGAGGGGGTATTAATGAAAAACTGTTTTTT,CAWSRGGGINEKLFF